This T cell receptor beta chain originates from a study of cytomegalovirus exposure and HLA in healthy donors. In germline, CDR1 is SNHLY, CDR2 FYNNEI. V was cut by 8 bases and J by 4 bases, with 15 bases left in between. This CDR3 is built from 14 residues. Nominally healthy donors were sampled, though unrecorded immune exposures were likely. 60 Vbeta and 13 Jbeta primers were used in PCR. This table comes from immunoSEQ multiplex PCR, and its TCRdb copy is limited to in-frame clones, with some not included. The sample has approximately 210,000 clones, around 87% seen once. Sequencing was done on a sample of PBMCs. This receptor was identified in a man in his thirties or forties in good health and CMV-seronegative. The chain links TRBV2 to TRBJ1-5; D is unresolved. CDR3 in DNA: TGTGCCAGCGGGGTGGAGGGAAGGAATCAGCCCCAGCATTTT. Protein product: CASGVEGRNQPQHF.